The 21 T cell receptor beta chains given below trace back to one sample, sequenced in a study of spatial heterogeneity in lung cancer. Study-level points and caveats: The study found that expanded intratumoral alpha and beta TCR counts tracked tumor mutation counts.

Time point here: sample taken at primary tumor resection. These receptors' antigens are unknown. A single record per CDR3 protein comes from TCRdb applying MiXCR to the 5' RACE reads. Of 13,000 or so distinct CDR3 sequences listed, under 6% were seen once; the top ten hold roughly 24%. Sequencing used lung tumor tissue, obtained at surgery. All receptors come from a male donor with early-stage non-small cell lung cancer.

Ten or more counts support this clonotype. This beta chain is a stray read from a library made for alpha chains; its abundance is not meaningful. The chain couples TRBV6-2 or TRBV6-3 to TRBJ2-2; D is unresolved. The ends were cut back, 2 bases at V and 5 bases at J, with 12 bases in the middle. CDR3 length equals 15 residues. From germline, CDR1 is MNHEY and CDR2 SVGEGT. This CDR3 is CASSYATVWTGELFF. The DNA of the CDR3 is TGTGCCAGCAGTTACGCCACGGTGTGGACCGGGGAGCTGTTTTTT.

This clonotype was recorded many times. This beta chain turned up in a library designed for alpha chains; as an off-target read, its abundance says little. This chain joins TRBV7-9 and TRBJ2-3, with TRBD2 matching over 10 bases. CDR1 SEHNR and CDR2 FQNEAQ come from the germline V gene (reference sequence). The CDR3 covers 15 residues. J lost 5 bases, V lost 0 bases, and 2 bases had no gene match. CDR3 loop: CASSLARTSGDTQYF. As DNA, the CDR3 is TGTGCCAGCAGCTTAGCGAGGACTAGCGGAGATACGCAGTATTTT.

This clonotype came up many times. The library was prepared for alpha chains; this beta chain is a stray read, so its frequency means little. V usage is TRBV6-6 and J usage is TRBJ1-5, with D uncertain. Germline V gene sequence: CDR1 MNHNY, CDR2 SVGAGI (reference sequence). Trimming cost V 0 bases and J 8 bases, with 11 bases left between them. CDR3 length equals 14 residues. Here the CDR3 DNA reads TGTGCCAGCAGTTACTCGGTGTCTTCCGAGCCCCAGCATTTT. Amino acid sequence: CASSYSVSSEPQHF.

This clonotype showed up many times. In a library made to pick up alpha chains, this beta chain is a stray read with a size that means little. The CDR3 region has the DNA TGCAGTGCATTAGGGGATCCGTCTAGCACAGATACGCAGTATTTT. It is translated as CSALGDPSSTDTQYF. This chain links TRBV20-1 with TRBJ2-3; D may be TRBD1 (5 bases). Trimming removed 6 bases at V and 0 bases at J, with 16 bases between. The CDR3 covers 15 residues. The germline V gene has CDR1 DFQATT and CDR2 SNEGSKA (reference sequence).

This clonotype has ten or more counts. Within a library made for alpha chains, this beta chain is off target, and its count is uninformative. The chain combines TRBV11-2 with TRBJ2-3; D gene unclear. The CDR3 contains 12 residues. Germline lookup yields CDR1 SGHAT and CDR2 FQNNGV. The V end lost 5 bases, the J end lost 2 bases, and 5 bases lay between the germline ends. The CDR3 region has the DNA TGTGCCAGCAGCACGTACACAGATACGCAGTATTTT. Translated: CASSTYTDTQYF.

This clonotype appeared many times. The library was designed around alpha chains, so this beta chain is a stray read whose abundance carries little weight. This chain joins TRBV6-6 and TRBJ2-7; TRBD2 agrees at 7 bases. This CDR3 contains 13 residues. Trimming at V came to 11 bases and at J to 3 bases, leaving 10 bases not matched to a gene. CDR1 and CDR2 (germline): MNHNY, SVGAGI (reference sequence). This CDR3 reads CALSRGDYYEQYF. In DNA form, the CDR3 reads TGTGCCCTATCCCGGGGGGACTACTACGAGCAGTACTTC.

The sample holds many counts of this clonotype. A library made for alpha chains picked up this beta chain off target, so its size means little. This chain connects TRBV5-5 to TRBJ1-1; D is unresolved. Germline V CDR1 and CDR2: SGHKS, YYEKEE (reference sequence). Deletions cut 2 bases from V and 4 bases from J, with 9 bases between. This CDR3 has 13 amino acids. The DNA for the CDR3 is TGTGCCAGCAGCTTTCAAGCAGGCACTGAAGCTTTCTTT. This encodes CASSFQAGTEAFF. The whole variable domain, filled in from reference TRBV5-5 and TRBJ1-1, reads DAGVTQSPTHLIKTRGQQVTLRCSPISGHKSVSWYQQVLGQGPQFIFQYYEKEERGRGNFPDRFSARQFPNYSSELNVNALLLGDSALYLCASSFQAGTEAFFGQGTRLTVV.

This clonotype was recorded at least ten times. Found in a library prepared for alpha chains, this beta chain is an off-target read, and its abundance has little meaning. The rearrangement uses TRBV7-2 and TRBJ2-2; 10 positions agree with TRBD1. Germline V gene lookup returns CDR1 SGHTA and CDR2 FQGNSA. V shed 6 bases, J shed 1 base, and the junction held 2 bases outside the gene matches. The CDR3 covers 15 residues. In DNA form, the CDR3 reads TGTGCCAGCAGTCGGGACAGGGGGAACACCGGGGAGCTGTTTTTT. Its translation is CASSRDRGNTGELFF.

This clonotype came up many times. A library prepared for alpha chains yielded this beta chain as an off-target read; its size is of little meaning. CDR3: CASSLGWSPGNTIYF. CDR3 nucleotides: TGTGCCAGCAGCTTGGGGTGGAGTCCTGGAAACACCATATATTTT. The J gene is TRBJ1-3, the V gene TRBV5-6; no firm D call. V lost 0 bases and J lost 2, with 9 bases in between. The CDR3 length is 15 residues. The germline V gene has CDR1 SGHDT and CDR2 YYEEEE.

This clonotype has at least ten counts. Little can be read into the size of this beta chain, an off-target read in a library designed for alpha chains. The chain recombines TRBV11-2 with TRBJ2-1, with 10 bases lining up with TRBD2. Germline-derived CDR1 and CDR2 are SGHAT and FQNNGV. The CDR3 has 15 amino acids. Unmatched junction bases numbered 9, after V lost 9 bases and J lost 4 bases. CDR3 amino acids: CASWPLAGKYNEQFF. Here the CDR3 DNA reads TGTGCCAGTTGGCCACTAGCGGGGAAATACAATGAGCAGTTCTTC.

This clonotype was seen ten or more times. This beta chain lies outside the target of a library built for alpha chains; its clone size means little. J is TRBJ1-5 and V is TRBV5-1; a weak D match, TRBD1 (5 bases). Germline V CDR1 and CDR2: SGHRS, YFSETQ. Trimming shortened V by 0 bases and J by 6 bases, and 10 bases separated the two germline ends. This CDR3 spans 14 amino acids. CDR3 region: CASSLDGGGQPQHF. CDR3 nucleotides: TGCGCCAGCAGCTTGGACGGGGGGGGTCAGCCCCAGCATTTT. The variable domain in full, with the rest retrieved from reference TRBV5-1 and TRBJ1-5, is KAGVTQTPRYLIKTRGQQVTLSCSPISGHRSVSWYQQTPGQGLQFLFEYFSETQRNKGNFPGRFSGRQFSNSRSEMNVSTLELGDSALYLCASSLDGGGQPQHFGDGTRLSIL.

This clonotype was found many times. This beta chain came through as a stray read in a library set up for alpha chains, and its size says little. CDR3 region: CSAPGQGGANEKLFF. The CDR3, as DNA: TGCAGTGCGCCGGGACAGGGAGGGGCTAATGAAAAACTGTTTTTT. This chain links TRBV20-1 with TRBJ1-4; 9 bases align to TRBD1. CDR1 DFQATT and CDR2 SNEGSKA come from the germline V gene (reference sequence). Germline trimming cut 6 bases from V and 3 bases from J; bases unmatched to any gene: 8. This CDR3 has 15 amino acids.

This clonotype was recorded at least ten times. This beta chain came through as a stray read in a library set up for alpha chains, and its size says little. The gene calls are TRBV7-2 and TRBJ2-2; D ambiguous. The CDR3 has 14 amino acids. Trimming took off 6 bases at V and 3 bases at J, with 11 bases between the two ends. Germline CDR1 and CDR2: SGHTA and FQGNSA. The CDR3: CASRNRWDTGELFF. Written as DNA, the CDR3 is TGTGCCAGCAGAAATCGGTGGGACACCGGGGAGCTGTTTTTT.

This clonotype was seen at least ten times. This beta chain turned up in a library designed for alpha chains; as an off-target read, its abundance says little. The chain employs TRBV7-2 and TRBJ2-7; 8 bases fit TRBD1. The CDR3 totals 14 residues. Germline V CDR1 and CDR2: SGHTA, FQGNSA. Trimming took 6 bases from V and 6 from J; bases not matched to a gene: 10. The CDR3 sequence: CASSRDRGGSEQYF. The CDR3 DNA is TGTGCCAGCAGTCGCGACAGGGGTGGGTCCGAGCAGTACTTC. The full variable domain, rest sourced from reference TRBV7-2 and TRBJ2-7, is GAGVSQSPSNKVTEKGKDVELRCDPISGHTALYWYRQSLGQGLEFLIYFQGNSAPDKSGLPSDRFSAERTGGSVSTLTIQRTQQEDSAVYLCASSRDRGGSEQYFGPGTRLTVT.

As regards this clonotype: This beta chain lies outside the target of a library built for alpha chains; its clone size means little. This rearrangement joins TRBV2 to TRBJ2-7, with a tentative D call TRBD1 (6 bases). Trimming shortened V by 1 base and J by 2 bases, and 6 bases separated the two germline ends. Germline-derived CDR1 and CDR2 are SNHLY and FYNNEI. The CDR3 extends over 13 amino acids. DNA for the CDR3: TGTGCCAGCAGTGAAGGGACAGCCTACGAGCAGTACTTC. It translates to CASSEGTAYEQYF.

There are many counts of this clonotype. The size of this beta chain means little, since it is a stray read in a library made for alpha chains. The chain links TRBV27 to TRBJ2-1; D uncertain. The CDR3 is made up of 12 amino acids. V dropped 6 bases and J dropped 7 bases, with 10 bases sitting between them. Germline assignment: CDR1 MNHEY and CDR2 SMNVEV (reference sequence). The CDR3 bases are TGTGCCAGCAGAGAACGGGCTAATGAGCAGTTCTTC. Encoded protein: CASRERANEQFF.

This clonotype has at least ten counts. In a library made to pick up alpha chains, this beta chain is a stray read with a size that means little. This rearrangement joins TRBV6-2 or TRBV6-3 to TRBJ1-2, with D perhaps TRBD1 (5 bases). Trimming shortened V by 6 bases and J by 5 bases, and 13 bases separated the two germline ends. The CDR3 contains 13 residues. Germline V gene lookup returns CDR1 MNHEY and CDR2 SVGEGT. CDR3 sequence: CASSHGAVYGYTF. The DNA for the CDR3 is TGTGCCAGCAGCCACGGGGCAGTTTATGGCTACACCTTC.

The table lists this clonotype with many counts. A library made for alpha chains picked up this beta chain off target, so its size means little. This chain connects TRBV2 to TRBJ2-3; tentative D call: TRBD2 (7 bases). Germline values: CDR1 SNHLY, CDR2 FYNNEI. V was shortened by 5 bases and J by 1 base, with 13 bases between the two germline ends. The CDR3 covers 15 residues. CDR3: CASSPRGAGTDTQYF. Written as DNA, the CDR3 is TGTGCCAGCAGTCCCCGGGGGGCCGGCACAGATACGCAGTATTTT.

This clonotype has at least ten counts. This beta chain is a stray sequence in a library constructed for alpha chains; its clone size is not meaningful. The chain uses TRBV7-2 and TRBJ2-5; 10 positions match TRBD2. The length of the CDR3 is 14 residues. The trim removed 8 bases at V and 9 bases at J, leaving 12 bases unmatched. Germline values: CDR1 SGHTA, CDR2 FQGNSA. The CDR3 protein is CASQSQRGGLSQYF. The CDR3 DNA is TGTGCCAGCCAGAGCCAGCGGGGGGGCTTGTCCCAGTACTTC. The entire variable domain, with the rest obtained from reference TRBV7-2 and TRBJ2-5, is as follows: GAGVSQSPSNKVTEKGKDVELRCDPISGHTALYWYRQSLGQGLEFLIYFQGNSAPDKSGLPSDRFSAERTGGSVSTLTIQRTQQEDSAVYLCASQSQRGGLSQYFGPGTRLLVL.

This clonotype was seen only a few times. Since the library was made to target alpha chains, this beta chain is a stray read and its abundance is not meaningful. The chain combines TRBV20-1 with TRBJ2-1; D may be TRBD2 (7 bases). The V end lost 7 bases, the J end lost 7 bases, and 20 bases lay between the germline ends. The CDR3 runs to 14 residues. Germline loops: CDR1 DFQATT, CDR2 SNEGSKA (reference sequence). CDR3 protein: CSGEPGGAGNEQFF. The DNA for the CDR3 is TGCAGTGGTGAGCCGGGGGGCGCGGGAAATGAGCAGTTCTTC.

This clonotype has ten or more counts. This beta chain is a stray read from a library made for alpha chains; its abundance is not meaningful. The rearrangement links TRBV7-2 to TRBJ1-5; D not resolved. The germline V gene encodes CDR1 SGHTA and CDR2 FQGNSA. V was clipped by 6 bases and J by 2 bases, with 14 bases between them. The CDR3 length is 15 residues. CDR3 protein: CASSFPTGGNQPQHF. The DNA of the CDR3 is TGTGCCAGCAGTTTCCCTACGGGAGGCAATCAGCCCCAGCATTTT.